The T cell receptor (beta chain) under discussion was sequenced for a study of shared clonotypes between healthy human individuals. Study conclusions and caveats: Rarefaction exposed incomplete sorted-subset sequencing despite large depth.

Libraries were prepared by immunoSEQ multiplex PCR; TCRdb keeps only in-frame clonotypes and omits some of them. Of a few million clones listed, over 85% are singletons. There are 14 residues in the CDR3. Per germline, CDR1 KGHSH and CDR2 LQKENI. V was cut by 3 bases and J by 1 base, with 9 bases left in between. To note about this clone: The antigen is not known. Other nucleotide sequences from this sample produce the same CDR3.

The clonotype originates from a man younger than 30 in good health. Source material: naive CD4+ T cells sorted from blood. Specified subset: CD45RA+ positively selected. This rearrangement joins TRBV18 to TRBJ1-1, with TRBD1 as a possible D gene (6 bases). CDR3 in amino acids: CASSPWTENTEAFF. Here the CDR3 DNA reads TGTGCCAGCTCACCGTGGACAGAGAACACTGAAGCTTTCTTT.